These 5 T cell receptor beta chains were sequenced from one sample in a study of identifying expanded T cells in peripheral blood. Method: immunoSEQ multiplex PCR; TCRdb's copy keeps in-frame clones and lacks some. The sample records about 100,000 clones, around 88% being singletons. The sequenced material came from blood. These receptors all come from a person aged 18 to 70 in good health.

Only one count was recorded for this clone. V usage is TRBV9 and J usage is TRBJ2-7, with 8 bases that match TRBD2. The CDR3 spans 15 residues. Germline CDR1 and CDR2: SGDLS and YYNGEE. V trimming: 0 bases; J trimming: 1 base; junction bases outside the gene matches: 3. CDR3 amino acids: CASSVGSGGSYEQYF. CDR3 sequence (DNA): TGTGCCAGCAGCGTAGGGAGCGGGGGTTCCTACGAGCAGTACTTC.

This rearrangement joins TRBV7-9 to TRBJ1-5; unclear D gene. V lost 1 base to trimming and J lost 5 bases, with 9 bases between them. CDR3 length equals 14 residues. The V gene's germline CDR1 is SEHNR and CDR2 FQNEAQ (reference sequence). CDR3 sequence reads: CASSLGGIDQPQHF. DNA for the CDR3: TGTGCCAGCAGCTTAGGGGGAATTGATCAGCCCCAGCATTTT.

The rearrangement links TRBV5-1 to TRBJ1-1, with a tentative D call TRBD1 (6 bases). The CDR3 covers 14 residues. V lost 2 bases, J lost 4 bases, and 12 bases lay in between. CDR1 is SGHRS, CDR2 YFSETQ, per germline. CDR3 nucleotide sequence: TGCGCCAGCAGCTTCGGGGGCTGGAGCACTGAAGCTTTCTTT. Translation: CASSFGGWSTEAFF.

This chain links TRBV4-3 with TRBJ2-7, with a possible D match to TRBD1 (6 bases). There are 17 residues in the CDR3. Per the germline V gene, CDR1 is LGHNA and CDR2 is YSLEER. Trimming removed 0 bases at V and 3 bases at J, with 18 bases between. The CDR3 loop reads CASSQELRSQGIYEQYF. CDR3 bases: TGCGCCAGCAGCCAAGAGTTACGGTCCCAGGGGATCTACGAGCAGTACTTC.

The rearrangement uses TRBV5-4 and TRBJ1-1, with D uncertain. The germline V and J ends were trimmed by 0 bases and 4 bases, with 10 bases remaining between them. The CDR3 runs to 14 residues. Germline V CDR1 and CDR2: SGHNT, YYREEE (reference sequence). DNA of the CDR3: TGTGCCAGCAGCTTGGCGGCAGCCAGCACTGAAGCTTTCTTT. Encoded protein: CASSLAAASTEAFF.